Listed below are T cell receptor beta chains from one sample, sequenced in a study of a mutant IDH1 vaccine in newly diagnosed glioma. Sequenced by immunoSEQ multiplex PCR; TCRdb stores in-frame clones only, minus some. The table lists tens of thousands of clones, 91% of them singletons, with over 2.5% in the top ten. Sequenced material: PBMCs, taken from a glioma patient treated with radiotherapy, temozolomide or both. These receptors all come from a man aged 45-65 years with glioma. The CDR3 runs from the conserved cysteine through the conserved F or W. D genes are given only for firm matches. Clone size is stated in some rows and not others, as once, few, many or a class when expanded.

D,size,J,V,DNA,CDR3
TRBD2,.,TRBJ2-1,TRBV27,TGTGCCAGCAGTAGGACTAGCGGGAAGATCTACAATGAGCAGTTCTTC,CASSRTSGKIYNEQFF
TRBD2,.,TRBJ2-3,TRBV5-6,TGTGCCAGCAGCTTGGGCGGGGGGACGGCAGATACGCAGTATTTT,CASSLGGGTADTQYF
.,once,TRBJ2-7,TRBV30,TGTGCCTGGAGTGTAAAGCCCCCAGGGGGCAATTCGGGAGGATCCTACGAGCAGTACTTC,CAWSVKPPGGNSGGSYEQYF
.,.,TRBJ2-7,TRBV27,TGTGCCAGCAGAAGGGGGGACTTAAGCTCCTACGAGCAGTACTTC,CASRRGDLSSYEQYF
.,.,TRBJ2-7,TRBV5-6,TGTGCCAGCAGCTTAGAAGGTCGGGAGCAGTACTTC,CASSLEGREQYF
.,.,TRBJ1-5,TRBV19,TGTGCCAGTAGTAACAGGGATAGCAATCAGCCCCAGCATTTT,CASSNRDSNQPQHF
.,.,TRBJ2-5,TRBV7-2,TGTGCCAGCAGCTTAGCGGCCATCCAAGAGACCCAGTACTTC,CASSLAAIQETQYF
.,.,TRBJ2-3,TRBV23-1,TGCGCCAGCAGTCACCCTCAGAGTGATACGCAGTATTTT,CASSHPQSDTQYF
TRBD1,.,TRBJ2-7,TRBV7-9,TGTGCCAGCAGCCAAAATAAAATAGGCGCAGGGGGCTTTTACGAGCAGTACTTC,CASSQNKIGAGGFYEQYF
.,.,TRBJ2-7,TRBV27,TGTGCCAGCAGTTTAGTGGTCGGTGCCCACGAGCAGTACTTC,CASSLVVGAHEQYF
.,.,TRBJ1-1,TRBV7-2,TGTGCCAGCAGCCGACGGCAGAACACTGAAGCTTTCTTT,CASSRRQNTEAFF
.,.,TRBJ2-6,TRBV19,TGTGCCAGCCGAACCCCTGGGGGGGCCAACGTCCTGACTTTC,CASRTPGGANVLTF
.,.,TRBJ1-1,TRBV11-2,TGTGCCAGCAGTGACACCTTGCTCACTGAAGCTTTCTTT,CASSDTLLTEAFF
.,.,TRBJ2-2,TRBV7-2,TGTGCCAGCAGACAGGCAAACACCGGGGAGCTGTTTTTT,CASRQANTGELFF
TRBD1,.,TRBJ1-1,TRBV5-1,TGCGCCAGCAGTTGGGGGGCAGGGGGCGCGGGCACTGAAGCTTTCTTT,CASSWGAGGAGTEAFF
TRBD1,.,TRBJ1-1,TRBV19,TGTGCCAGTAGCCTTGGACAGGTTCGGCTGTTAGGGGATGAAGCTTTCTTT,CASSLGQVRLLGDEAFF
.,.,TRBJ2-7,TRBV4-1,TGCGCCAGCAGCCAAGGCCGGGACCACTCCTACGAGCAGTACTTC,CASSQGRDHSYEQYF
.,.,TRBJ2-6,TRBV6-6,TGTGCCAGCGCCGATGGTGGGGCTCTGGGGGCCAACGTCCTGACTTTC,CASADGGALGANVLTF
.,.,TRBJ2-7,TRBV30,TGTGCCTGGAGTGTGGACAACATCAGAAGCGAGCAGTACTTC,CAWSVDNIRSEQYF
.,.,TRBJ1-5,TRBV19,TGTGCCAGTAGTATCCGGGGGCATCAGCCCCAGCATTTT,CASSIRGHQPQHF
.,.,TRBJ1-2,TRBV6-1,TGTGCCAGCAGAATTAACTATGGCTACACCTTC,CASRINYGYTF
.,.,TRBJ1-4,TRBV19,TGTGCCAGTAGTATCGGCCAGGCTAATGAAAAACTGTTTTTT,CASSIGQANEKLFF
.,once,TRBJ2-3,TRBV9,TGTGCCAGCAGCGGGGGGGTGGGATCAGATACGCAGTATTTT,CASSGGVGSDTQYF
.,.,TRBJ1-2,TRBV5-6,TGTGCCAGCAGCTTGGAAGGGTGGGTCAGGGACAATGGCTACACCTTC,CASSLEGWVRDNGYTF
TRBD1,.,TRBJ1-2,TRBV10-2,TGCGCCAGCAGTGAGTTCCAGGGGGCGCCCAACTATGGCTACACCTTC,CASSEFQGAPNYGYTF
.,.,TRBJ2-4,TRBV30,TGTGCCCATAGCCTGGGAAACATTCAGTACTTC,CAHSLGNIQYF
TRBD1,.,TRBJ2-2,TRBV30,TGTGCCTTCCGGGACAGGGGGCGCTTCGGGGAGCTGTTTTTT,CAFRDRGRFGELFF
TRBD1,.,TRBJ1-5,TRBV7-2,TGTGCCAGCAGCTTTGATGAGGGGGCCTATAGCAATCAGCCCCAGCATTTT,CASSFDEGAYSNQPQHF
.,.,TRBJ2-7,TRBV5-6,TGTGCCAGCAGCTTGGTAGGCAGCTACGAGCAGTACTTC,CASSLVGSYEQYF
.,.,TRBJ1-2,TRBV5-6,TGTGCCAGCAGCTTGGGGGGAAGGAGGGATGGCTACACCTTC,CASSLGGRRDGYTF
TRBD2,.,TRBJ2-7,TRBV28,TGTGCCAGCAGTTTTGGCGGGGGGATCTACGAGCAGTACTTC,CASSFGGGIYEQYF
.,.,TRBJ2-3,TRBV2,TGTGCCAGCAGCTCTAGCTCCGGTGCAGATACGCAGTATTTT,CASSSSSGADTQYF
TRBD1,.,TRBJ1-4,TRBV10-3,TGTGCCATCAGTGAGGCCGGGACAGGGTTAGAAAAACTGTTTTTT,CAISEAGTGLEKLFF
.,.,TRBJ1-1,TRBV6-5,TGTGCCAGCAGTTACCGAAGGCGGCCCACTGAAGCTTTCTTT,CASSYRRRPTEAFF
TRBD2,.,TRBJ2-5,TRBV25-1,TGTGCCAGCAGTGAAACCGTAGTAGCGGGATACCAAGAGACCCAGTACTTC,CASSETVVAGYQETQYF
.,few,TRBJ2-5,TRBV2,TGTGCCAGCAGTGAAGAGACCCAGTACTTC,CASSEETQYF
.,.,TRBJ2-7,TRBV21-1,TGTGCCAGCAGCATAAAGTCCCCTCACGACAGTGCCTACGAGCAGTACTTC,CASSIKSPHDSAYEQYF
TRBD1,.,TRBJ1-2,TRBV19,TGTGCCAGTAGTATTTTAACAGGGGCCGGCTACACCTTC,CASSILTGAGYTF
.,.,TRBJ1-4,TRBV27,TGTGCCAGCAGTTTTATGGGGAGGACTAATGAAAAACTGTTTTTT,CASSFMGRTNEKLFF
.,.,TRBJ2-6,TRBV19,TGTGCCAGTAGTATTGCGGGGAGAGGGGCCAACGTCCTGACTTTC,CASSIAGRGANVLTF
TRBD2,.,TRBJ2-7,TRBV19,TGTGCCAGTAGTAGTACTAGCGGGAGGAGGGACGAGCAGTACTTC,CASSSTSGRRDEQYF
.,once,TRBJ2-2,TRBV1,TGCACCAGCAGCCACCCCGAGGGTCTAGCGGGGCCCAATGGGGAGCTGTTTTTT,CTSSHPEGLAGPNGELFF
.,.,TRBJ2-7,TRBV2,TGTGCCAGCAGCTTAGGGGGAGCCTCCTACGAGCAGTACTTC,CASSLGGASYEQYF
TRBD2,once,TRBJ2-7,TRBV5-1,TGCGCCAGCAGCTTGCAAGGGAGGGACTACGAGCAGTACTTC,CASSLQGRDYEQYF
.,.,TRBJ1-6,TRBV5-1,TGCGCCAGCAGCAGCGTTGGACAGAATAATTCACCCCTCCACTTT,CASSSVGQNNSPLHF
TRBD1,.,TRBJ1-5,TRBV19,TGTGCCAGTAGCCCCCAGGGACAGGGGACGTACCAGCCCCAGCATTTT,CASSPQGQGTYQPQHF
.,.,TRBJ2-7,TRBV28,TGTGCCAGCAGTTTATTGGGCAGCCGGCAGGGTGAGCAGTACTTC,CASSLLGSRQGEQYF
.,.,TRBJ1-3,TRBV7-2,TGTGCCAGCAGCCAGTCCCCCCCGGGTAGTACTGGAAACACCATATATTTT,CASSQSPPGSTGNTIYF
.,once,TRBJ2-1,TRBV14,TGTGCCAGCAGCCAATTACCTGGTGAGCAGTTCTTC,CASSQLPGEQFF
TRBD2,few,TRBJ2-2,TRBV7-2,TGTGCCAGCAGCTTAGTGGGCGGGGGGGCCGGCGGGGAGCTGTTTTTT,CASSLVGGGAGGELFF
TRBD1,.,TRBJ1-1,TRBV7-3,TGTGCCAGCAGCTTAAAAGGGGGCTTCAGTATGAACACTGAAGCTTTCTTT,CASSLKGGFSMNTEAFF